The clone carrying this TCR beta chain was found many times. The antigen remains unidentified. Trimming removed 5 bases from V and 7 bases from J, with 23 bases in between. CDR3 length: 17 amino acids. Germline V gene data show CDR1 as SGHNT and CDR2 as YENEEA. The protocol was immunoSEQ multiplex PCR, while the TCRdb copy is restricted to in-frame clones and leaves out a portion. Of thousands of clones in the sample, over 14% were seen once. These data belong to a study of T cells in localized non-small cell lung cancer. Regarding the study as a whole: Uninvolved adjacent lung had higher T cell clonality than tumor and all other tissues. Owing to sequencing of a solitary tumor region, heterogeneity cannot be discounted. A higher density of T cells in blood coincided with extended overall survival. Detection in adjacent lung was observed for a median 57 of the top 100 tumor clones.

This chain uses TRBV11-3 with TRBJ1-4; tentatively, D is TRBD1 (6 bases). The source of this sequence is a male donor at least 60 years old with stage II squamous cell lung carcinoma. Sequences were derived from normal lung tissue next to the tumor, sampled before any cancer treatment. The CDR3 region has the DNA TGTGCCAGCAGCCCAGACCGAGGAAGGGGGAAAGGTGAAAAACTGTTTTTT. Protein product: CASSPDRGRGKGEKLFF.